Below, one T cell receptor beta chain is given with its context. Germline assignment: CDR1 LNHDA and CDR2 SQIVND (reference sequence). The CDR3 has 15 amino acids. The entry originates in a study of monozygotic twins with inflammatory bowel disease. TCRdb reworked the 5' RACE reads into one entry per CDR3 protein, no DNA. The sample table sets out roughly 100,000 distinct CDR3 sequences. The chain has TRBV19 and TRBJ2-1; TCRdb selects TRBD2, and the lack of DNA leaves this call unchecked. The sequencing sample was made of blood. The clonotype was recovered from a human donor with ulcerative colitis or Crohn's disease, or a healthy co-twin of an affected twin (not recorded which). The CDR3 spells CATKKIRDYHNEQFF. Full variable domain (missing parts from reference TRBV19 and TRBJ2-1): DGGITQSPKYLFRKEGQNVTLSCEQNLNHDAMYWYRQDPGQGLRLIYYSQIVNDFQKGDIAEGYSVSREKKESFPLTVTSAQKNPTAFYLCATKKIRDYHNEQFFGPGTRLTVL.